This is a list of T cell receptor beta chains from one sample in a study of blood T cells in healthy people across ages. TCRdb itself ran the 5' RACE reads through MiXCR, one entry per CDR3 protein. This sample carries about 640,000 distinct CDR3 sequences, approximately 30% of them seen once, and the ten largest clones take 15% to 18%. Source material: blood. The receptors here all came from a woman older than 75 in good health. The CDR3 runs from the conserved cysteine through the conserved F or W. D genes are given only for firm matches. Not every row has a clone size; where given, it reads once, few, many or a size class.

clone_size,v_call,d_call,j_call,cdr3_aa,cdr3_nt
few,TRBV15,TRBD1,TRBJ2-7,CAASRDRRTGSYEQYF,TGTGCCGCCAGCAGAGATCGAAGGACAGGCTCCTACGAGCAGTACTTC
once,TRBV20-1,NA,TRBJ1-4,CSAIGDREKLFF,TGCAGTGCTATCGGGGATCGCGAAAAACTGTTTTTT
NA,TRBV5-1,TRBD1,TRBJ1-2,CASSSSGGQVYGYTF,TGCGCCAGCAGCTCGAGTGGGGGACAGGTTTATGGCTACACCTTC
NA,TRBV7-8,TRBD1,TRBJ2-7,CASSSPGQGNYEQYF,TGTGCCAGCAGCTCACCGGGACAGGGGAACTACGAGCAGTACTTC
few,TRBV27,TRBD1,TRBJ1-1,CASSNMAGGAGNTEAFF,TGTGCCAGCAGTAATATGGCAGGGGGCGCAGGGAACACTGAAGCTTTCTTT
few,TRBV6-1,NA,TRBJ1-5,CASSAGTLGNQPQHF,TGTGCCAGCAGTGCCGGGACCCTGGGCAATCAGCCCCAGCATTTT
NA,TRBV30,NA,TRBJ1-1,CAWSAGGLTEAFF,TGTGCCTGGAGCGCCGGAGGTCTCACTGAAGCTTTCTTT
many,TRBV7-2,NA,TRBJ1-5,CASSLLQTSNQPQHF,TGTGCCAGCAGCTTACTGCAGACAAGCAATCAGCCCCAGCATTTT
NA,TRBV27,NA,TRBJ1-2,CASSPSRRANYGYTF,TGTGCCAGCAGTCCCTCCCGGCGGGCTAACTATGGCTACACCTTC
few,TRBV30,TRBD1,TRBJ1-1,CAWSPQGAYTEAFF,TGTGCCTGGAGCCCACAGGGGGCCTACACTGAAGCTTTCTTT
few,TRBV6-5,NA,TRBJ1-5,CASSSVQNQPQHF,TGTGCCAGCAGTTCAGTTCAGAATCAGCCCCAGCATTTT
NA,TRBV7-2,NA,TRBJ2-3,CASRQGRTDTQYF,TGTGCCAGCAGACAGGGAAGGACAGATACGCAGTATTTT
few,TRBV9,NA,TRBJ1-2,CASSVAPSMGANYGYTF,TGTGCCAGCAGCGTAGCTCCGAGTATGGGAGCTAACTATGGCTACACCTTC
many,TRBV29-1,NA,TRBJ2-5,CSVEDTEHLQETQYF,TGCAGCGTTGAAGATACCGAACACCTTCAAGAGACCCAGTACTTC
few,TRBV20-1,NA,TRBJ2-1,CSASPGETQFF,TGCAGTGCTAGCCCCGGGGAGACCCAGTTCTTC
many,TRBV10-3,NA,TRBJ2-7,CAIKEGVEQYF,TGTGCCATCAAAGAGGGGGTCGAGCAGTACTTC
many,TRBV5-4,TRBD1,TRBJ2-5,CASSKPGQRQETQYF,TGTGCCAGCAGCAAACCGGGACAGCGTCAAGAGACCCAGTACTTC
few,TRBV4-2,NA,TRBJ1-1,CASSRIGQINTEAFF,TGTGCCAGCAGCCGGATAGGACAGATTAACACTGAAGCTTTCTTT
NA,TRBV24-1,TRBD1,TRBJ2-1,CATSDPGQPYNEQFF,TGTGCCACCAGTGACCCGGGACAGCCCTACAATGAGCAGTTCTTC
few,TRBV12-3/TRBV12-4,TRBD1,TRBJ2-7,CASSTRQGNSYEQYF,TGTGCCAGCAGTACCCGACAGGGTAATTCCTACGAGCAGTACTTC
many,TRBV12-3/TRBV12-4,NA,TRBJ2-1,CASSLGGTEFF,TGTGCCAGCAGTCTAGGTGGGACGGAGTTCTTC
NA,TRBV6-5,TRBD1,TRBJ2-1,CAGRTRTGTNNEQFF,TGTGCCGGCAGAACGAGGACAGGGACGAACAATGAGCAGTTCTTC
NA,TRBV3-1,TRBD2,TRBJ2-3,CASSQLAGGITLGTDTQYF,TGTGCCAGCAGCCAACTAGCGGGGGGAATCACTTTAGGCACAGATACGCAGTATTTT
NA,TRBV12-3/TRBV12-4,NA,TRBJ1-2,CASSFARGVFTF,TGTGCCAGCAGTTTCGCGAGGGGGGTGTTCACCTTC
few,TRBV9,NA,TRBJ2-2,CASSVDTNTGELFF,TGTGCCAGCAGCGTAGACACTAACACCGGGGAGCTGTTTTTT
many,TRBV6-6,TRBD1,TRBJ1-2,CASSYSTGPSNYGYTF,TGTGCCAGCAGTTACTCGACAGGGCCCAGTAACTATGGCTACACCTTC
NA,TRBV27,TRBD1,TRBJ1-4,CASSRGTANEKLFF,TGTGCCAGCAGCCGGGGGACAGCTAACGAAAAACTGTTTTTT
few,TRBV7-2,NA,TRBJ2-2,CASSPTHNTGELFF,TGTGCCAGCAGCCCGACTCATAACACCGGGGAGCTGTTTTTT
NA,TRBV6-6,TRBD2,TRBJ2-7,CTSSTGTSGGDEQYF,TGTACCAGCAGTACCGGGACTAGCGGGGGGGACGAGCAGTACTTC
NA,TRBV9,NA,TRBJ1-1,CASSLLGGVAFF,TGTGCCAGCAGCCTCTTGGGGGGAGTAGCTTTCTTT
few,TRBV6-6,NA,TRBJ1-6,CASSYVPNNSPLHF,TGTGCCAGCAGTTACGTGCCAAATAATTCACCCCTCCACTTT